This paragraph covers one TCR beta chain sequence. No antigen is known for it. This entry belongs to a study of T cell repertoires in cytomegalovirus infection. Background on the study: Public TCR beta signatures indicated both CMV infection and matching HLA type.

One entry per CDR3 protein results from TCRdb running MiXCR on the reads. The table records about 530,000 distinct CDR3 sequences, 26% of them present only once. The CDR3 has 13 residues. Trimming shortened V by 3 bases and J by 4 bases, and 9 bases separated the two germline ends. Germline V gene lookup returns CDR1 MDHEN and CDR2 SYDVKM. Study results and limitations: HLA-C-restricted, CMV-specific TCR beta clonotypes were dominant ex vivo. CMV carriers with the relevant HLA were identified by cumulative public TCR beta family frequency.

The sequencing input was PBMCs. The chain links TRBV28 to TRBJ2-5, with no clear D. The clonotype was recovered from a human donor in good health (CMV status not recorded). Some clones in this sample may be carry-over from other donors' samples. CDR3 in DNA: TGTGCCAGCAGTTTTCTCCCGGGAGAGACCCAGTACTTC. This gives the protein CASSFLPGETQYF.